This is a list of T cell receptor beta chains from one sample in a study of CD8 T cells in Susac syndrome. Each CDR3 protein is one row after TCRdb ran MiXCR on the immunoSEQ multiplex PCR reads. The sample yields 120,000 or so distinct CDR3 sequences, 85% to 95% seen once. The source material was CD8+ T cells from PBMCs. Receptors were obtained from a human donor with Susac syndrome. Both conserved end residues are part of each CDR3. The D gene is left open where the match is weak. Clone sizes are given selectively: once, few, many, or a class where the clone is expanded.

size	V	D	J	length	CDR3	DNA
.	TRBV19	.	TRBJ1-1	14	CASSIARGPTEAFF	TGTGCCAGTAGCATCGCCAGAGGGCCAACTGAAGCTTTCTTT
.	TRBV9	.	TRBJ2-2	15	CASSVRQTNTGELFF	TGTGCCAGCAGCGTAAGGCAGACGAACACCGGGGAGCTGTTTTTT
.	TRBV12-3/TRBV12-4	TRBD1	TRBJ1-2	16	CASSLSLYGQGNGYTF	TGTGCCAGCAGCTTATCCCTCTACGGACAGGGGAATGGCTACACCTTC
.	TRBV10-2	.	TRBJ1-1	13	CASRQGRATEAFF	TGCGCCAGCAGGCAAGGAAGGGCCACTGAAGCTTTCTTT
.	TRBV4-1	.	TRBJ2-7	14	CASSHVGGDYEQYF	TGCGCCAGCAGCCATGTGGGCGGGGACTACGAGCAGTACTTC
.	TRBV5-1	.	TRBJ2-5	14	CASSIRGAGETQYF	TGCGCCAGCAGCATACGGGGGGCGGGAGAGACCCAGTACTTC
.	TRBV7-9	TRBD1	TRBJ1-1	18	CASSFRPGQGIRDTEAFF	TGTGCCAGCAGCTTCCGTCCGGGACAGGGTATTCGGGACACTGAAGCTTTCTTT
.	TRBV7-7	TRBD2	TRBJ2-2	17	CASSQGGRARGTGELFF	TGTGCCAGCAGCCAAGGAGGGAGGGCGCGAGGCACCGGGGAGCTGTTTTTT
.	TRBV20-1	.	TRBJ1-5	14	CSASTQGVEQPQHF	TGCAGTGCTAGTACCCAGGGAGTAGAGCAGCCCCAGCATTTT
.	TRBV15	TRBD2	TRBJ2-6	16	CATSSTGGAGANVLTF	TGTGCCACCAGCAGTACGGGGGGAGCTGGGGCCAACGTCCTGACTTTC
.	TRBV9	TRBD1	TRBJ1-5	14	CASSATGMGQPQHF	TGTGCCAGCAGCGCGACAGGGATGGGTCAGCCCCAGCATTTT
.	TRBV4-2	.	TRBJ2-3	13	CASSHEATDTQYF	TGTGCCAGCAGCCACGAAGCCACAGATACGCAGTATTTT
.	TRBV27	.	TRBJ1-6	12	CATGFSGTPLHF	TGTGCCACGGGATTCTCCGGTACACCCCTCCACTTT
.	TRBV11-2	.	TRBJ1-1	13	CASSLGGRDEAFF	TGTGCCAGCAGCTTAGGTGGCAGGGATGAAGCTTTCTTT
.	TRBV29-1	.	TRBJ2-2	16	CSVEDLKDSPTGELFF	TGCAGCGTTGAAGATCTGAAGGACAGTCCCACCGGGGAGCTGTTTTTT
.	TRBV21-1	.	TRBJ1-1	16	CASSKNQGSVNTEAFF	TGTGCCAGCAGCAAAAATCAGGGGAGCGTGAACACTGAAGCTTTCTTT
.	TRBV20-1	TRBD2	TRBJ2-7	16	CSARGLAGSTTYEQYF	TGCAGTGCTAGAGGACTAGCGGGGAGCACCACTTACGAGCAGTACTTC
.	TRBV4-3	.	TRBJ2-5	12	CASSLRGETQYF	TGCGCCAGCAGCCTCAGGGGTGAGACCCAGTACTTC
.	TRBV7-9	.	TRBJ2-7	15	CASSLAPSSRYEQYF	TGTGCCAGCAGCTTAGCGCCCTCCAGCCGTTACGAGCAGTACTTC
.	TRBV5-1	.	TRBJ1-2	17	CASSWTPSGDNNYGYTF	TGCGCCAGCAGCTGGACACCGTCAGGGGACAATAACTATGGCTACACCTTC
.	TRBV4-3	TRBD2	TRBJ2-5	15	CASSQEASGQETQYF	TGCGCCAGCAGCCAAGAGGCTAGCGGTCAAGAGACCCAGTACTTC
few	TRBV6-6	.	TRBJ2-7	12	CASSYSKYEQYF	TGTGCCAGCAGTTACTCAAAATACGAGCAGTACTTC
.	TRBV4-3	.	TRBJ2-7	14	CASSQVARGYEQYF	TGCGCCAGCAGCCAAGTTGCCAGGGGTTACGAGCAGTACTTC
.	TRBV27	.	TRBJ1-2	15	CASSLMATGFYGYTF	TGTGCCAGCAGTTTAATGGCGACGGGGTTTTATGGCTACACCTTC
.	TRBV7-8	.	TRBJ1-2	15	CASSLAAGVGYGYTF	TGTGCCAGCAGCTTAGCGGCGGGGGTAGGCTATGGCTACACCTTC
.	TRBV5-4	.	TRBJ2-1	14	CASSLGGPYNEQFF	TGTGCCAGCAGCTTGGGAGGGCCTTACAATGAGCAGTTCTTC
.	TRBV15	.	TRBJ2-6	8	CATNVLTF	TGTGCCACCAACGTCCTGACTTTC
.	TRBV15	.	TRBJ2-7	13	CATSQDRTYEQYF	TGTGCCACCAGCCAGGACAGAACCTACGAGCAGTACTTC
.	TRBV30	TRBD2	TRBJ2-3	17	CAWSVLAGGIEADTQYF	TGTGCCTGGAGTGTACTGGCGGGGGGGATTGAAGCAGATACGCAGTATTTT